The present T cell receptor beta chain was sequenced within a study of regulatory T cells in long-lasting Graves disease. This clonotype was seen repeatedly, ten times or more. The antigen remains unidentified. Researchers made TCR beta libraries by using iRepertoire HTBI primers and running Arm-PCR on CDR3 regions. TCRdb re-called the multiplex PCR reads through MiXCR, storing one row per CDR3 protein. The table lists 400,000 to 450,000 distinct CDR3 sequences, about 17% of them singletons. The time point was: newly diagnosed GD, antithyroid drugs for less than 3 months. PBMCs were the source of the RNA used for TCR sequencing. Study results and caveats: Comparison showed that persistent patients shared more public clonotypes (2,741) than new patients (roughly 970).

Trimming removed 0 bases from V and 2 bases from J, with 8 bases in between. CDR1 LGHDT and CDR2 YNNKEL come from the germline V gene (reference sequence). This CDR3 is 14 amino acids long. The sample also formed part of further work on T cells in Graves' hyperthyroidism and ophthalmopathy.

The chain is built from TRBV3-1 and TRBJ2-7; D call uncertain. The TCR was taken from a woman younger than 45 with Graves disease. The sequences come from peripheral blood mononuclear cells (PBMCs), collected at new diagnosis, from a patient treated with antithyroid drugs. The CDR3 is CASSQDVGPYEQYF. CDR3 nucleotides: TGTGCCAGCAGCCAAGACGTAGGACCCTACGAGCAGTACTTC.